These 15 T cell receptor beta chains originate from one sample sequenced in a study of blood T cell repertoires in COVID-19. Produced via immunoSEQ multiplex PCR; TCRdb's table is partial and in-frame only. There are some 150,000 clones in the sample; about 90% occur only once, and around 38% lies in the top ten. The sample was peripheral blood. The receptors here all came from a man in his fifties or sixties who had recovered from COVID-19.

V usage is TRBV10-3 and J usage is TRBJ2-5, with 8 bases identical to TRBD1. The junction had 13 bases not matched to a gene; V was cut back by 8 bases and J by 5 bases. Germline loops: CDR1 ENHRY, CDR2 SYGVKD. The CDR3 has 15 residues. The CDR3 sequence: CAISIGQGSSETQYF. The CDR3 nucleotides are TGTGCCATCTCTATCGGACAGGGTAGTTCGGAGACCCAGTACTTC.

This chain joins TRBV6-1 and TRBJ2-3; D possibly corresponds to TRBD2 (6 bases). Germline CDR1 reads MNHNS; CDR2 reads SASEGT. Between the trimmed V and J ends, which lost 0 bases and 6 bases, there was a span of 10 bases. The CDR3 length is 14 residues. CDR3 sequence reads: CASSEATRRDTQYF. The CDR3 DNA reads TGTGCCAGCAGTGAAGCGACTAGGCGGGATACGCAGTATTTT.

V and J are TRBV6-5 and TRBJ1-1, with TRBD1 matching 7 bases. The CDR3 contains 14 residues. The V and J ends lost 8 bases and 7 bases, in that order; junction bases with no gene match: 13. The germline CDR1 and CDR2 sequences are MNHEY and SVGAGI. The CDR3 DNA is TGTGCCAGCCACCGCAGGGGGGCAGGGGTTGAAGCTTTCTTT. This codes for CASHRRGAGVEAFF.

This chain joins TRBV3-1 (or the pseudogene TRBV3-2) and TRBJ1-2; 8 bases map to TRBD1. Per germline, CDR1 LGHDT and CDR2 YNNKEL (reference sequence). The CDR3 contains 13 residues. Trimming at V came to 5 bases and at J to 8 bases, leaving 7 bases not matched to a gene. CDR3 sequence reads: CASSLRTGTGYTF. As DNA, the CDR3 is TGTGCCAGCAGCTTACGGACAGGGACAGGCTACACCTTC.

The CDR3 nucleotides read TGTGCCATCGCGACAGGGGTCTATAATTCACCCCTCCACTTT. Translated: CAIATGVYNSPLHF. The chain employs TRBV10-3 and TRBJ1-6; TRBD1 aligns across 8 bases. V trimming: 8 bases; J trimming: 3 bases; junction bases outside the gene matches: 3. From germline, CDR1 is ENHRY and CDR2 SYGVKD. The CDR3 is 14 amino acids.

The V gene is TRBV4-1, the J gene TRBJ2-7; the match to TRBD1 covers 8 bases. The CDR3 totals 16 residues. The germline V gene encodes CDR1 MGHRA and CDR2 YSYEKL. The J segment lost 0 bases and the V segment lost 0 bases, leaving 4 bases of the junction unmatched. The chain's CDR3 is CASSQDAGTGSYEQYF. CDR3 sequence (DNA): TGCGCCAGCAGCCAAGATGCGGGGACAGGCTCCTACGAGCAGTACTTC.

V usage is TRBV5-4 and J usage is TRBJ2-7, with 13 positions matching TRBD2. V was clipped by 2 bases and J by 4 bases; unmatched bases: 6. Germline CDR1 is SGHNT and CDR2 is YYREEE (reference sequence). The CDR3 runs 16 residues. CDR3 sequence (DNA): TGTGCCAGCAGCTTTACTAGCGGGGGGGCGCGGTACGAGCAGTACTTC. Its translation: CASSFTSGGARYEQYF.

The rearrangement links TRBV6-1 to TRBJ2-3, with TRBD1 matching over 9 bases. The CDR3 is 15 amino acids. J was trimmed by 3 bases and V by 3 bases; bases with no gene match: 4. The germline V gene encodes CDR1 MNHNS and CDR2 SASEGT. Here the CDR3 reads CASSDRTGVTDTQYF. As DNA, the CDR3 is TGTGCCAGCAGTGATAGGACAGGGGTGACAGATACGCAGTATTTT.

The V call is TRBV7-9, the J call TRBJ1-5, with D maybe TRBD1 (6 bases). CDR1 and CDR2 (germline): SEHNR, FQNEAQ (reference sequence). CDR3 length: 14 amino acids. Between the trimmed V and J ends, which lost 5 bases and 2 bases, there was a span of 10 bases. CDR3: CASSQGHGNQPQHF. Here the CDR3 DNA reads TGTGCCAGCAGCCAGGGGCATGGCAATCAGCCCCAGCATTTT.

This clone came up once. The V call is TRBV7-2, the J call TRBJ1-5; D is ambiguous. The CDR3 has 14 amino acids. Germline loops: CDR1 SGHTA, CDR2 FQGNSA. Trimming shortened V by 2 bases and J by 6 bases, and 11 bases separated the two germline ends. The CDR3 region is CASSLPAEGQPQHF. Here the CDR3 DNA reads TGTGCCAGCAGCTTACCGGCAGAGGGTCAGCCCCAGCATTTT.

The sample holds a few counts of this clone. The V call is TRBV6-5, the J call TRBJ1-2, with TRBD1 as a possible D gene (5 bases). The V gene lost 6 bases and the J gene lost 6 bases, with 8 bases spanning the gap. The germline V gene encodes CDR1 MNHEY and CDR2 SVGAGI. The CDR3 is made up of 11 amino acids. As DNA, the CDR3 is TGTGCCAGCAGAGGCAGGGATGGCTACACCTTC. Its protein product is CASRGRDGYTF.

V and J are TRBV10-3 and TRBJ2-1; maybe TRBD1 (6 bases). Germline-derived CDR1 and CDR2 are ENHRY and SYGVKD. The CDR3 is 14 amino acids. Trimming stripped 4 bases from V and 1 base from J, with 8 bases between. For the CDR3, the DNA is TGTGCCATCAGTGGACAGGTTTCCTACAATGAGCAGTTCTTC. This translates into CAISGQVSYNEQFF.

This chain links TRBV7-9 with TRBJ2-1; 9 bases are a match to TRBD2. The CDR3 has 16 residues. Per the germline V gene, CDR1 is SEHNR and CDR2 is FQNEAQ (reference sequence). The trim removed 1 base at V and 2 bases at J, leaving 3 bases unmatched. CDR3 loop: CASSLGLADTYNEQFF. DNA for the CDR3: TGTGCCAGCAGCTTAGGACTAGCGGATACCTACAATGAGCAGTTCTTC.

This chain joins TRBV7-2 and TRBJ1-2; D is uncertain. This CDR3 is built from 13 residues. The germline V gene has CDR1 SGHTA and CDR2 FQGNSA. V was clipped by 1 base and J by 2 bases, with 5 bases between them. The CDR3 DNA reads TGTGCCAGCAGCTTAGGCAGGAACTATGGCTACACCTTC. This codes for CASSLGRNYGYTF.

This chain joins TRBV18 and TRBJ1-1, with D possibly matching TRBD1 (5 bases). Germline CDR1 reads KGHSH; CDR2 reads LQKENI. V was cut by 9 bases and J by 2 bases, with 13 bases left in between. The CDR3 has 13 amino acids. CDR3: CASGDGGNTEAFF. The CDR3 nucleotides are TGTGCCAGTGGGGACGGGGGAAACACTGAAGCTTTCTTT.